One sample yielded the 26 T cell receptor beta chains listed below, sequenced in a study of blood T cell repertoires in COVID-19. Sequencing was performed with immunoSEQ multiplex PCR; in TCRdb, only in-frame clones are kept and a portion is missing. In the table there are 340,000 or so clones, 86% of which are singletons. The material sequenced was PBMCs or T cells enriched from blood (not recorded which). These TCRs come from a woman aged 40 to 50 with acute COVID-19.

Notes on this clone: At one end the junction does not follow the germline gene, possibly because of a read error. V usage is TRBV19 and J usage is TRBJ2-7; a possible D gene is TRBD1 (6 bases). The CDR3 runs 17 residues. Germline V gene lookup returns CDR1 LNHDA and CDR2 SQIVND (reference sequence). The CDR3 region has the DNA TGTGCCAGCAGTACCCGTACGGATCGACAGGTGCCCTACGAGCAGTACTTC. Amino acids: CASSTRTDRQVPYEQYF.

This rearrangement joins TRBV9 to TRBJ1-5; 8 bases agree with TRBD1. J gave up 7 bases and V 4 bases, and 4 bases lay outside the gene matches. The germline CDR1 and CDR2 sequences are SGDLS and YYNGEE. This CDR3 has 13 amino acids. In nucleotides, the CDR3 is TGTGCCAGCAGCCAAACAGGGGGACAGCCCCAGCATTTT. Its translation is CASSQTGGQPQHF.

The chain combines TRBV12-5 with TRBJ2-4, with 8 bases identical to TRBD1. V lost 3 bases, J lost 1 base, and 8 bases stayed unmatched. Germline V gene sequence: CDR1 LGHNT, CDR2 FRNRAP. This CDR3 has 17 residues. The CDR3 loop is CASGLFGQGIAKNIQYF. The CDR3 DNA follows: TGTGCTAGTGGTTTATTCGGACAGGGCATTGCCAAAAACATTCAGTACTTC.

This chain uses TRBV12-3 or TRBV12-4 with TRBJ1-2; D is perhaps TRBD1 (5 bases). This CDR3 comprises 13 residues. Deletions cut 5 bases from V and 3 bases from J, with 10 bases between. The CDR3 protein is CASSQGPDYGYTF. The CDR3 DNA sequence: TGTGCCAGCAGTCAGGGCCCCGACTATGGCTACACCTTC.

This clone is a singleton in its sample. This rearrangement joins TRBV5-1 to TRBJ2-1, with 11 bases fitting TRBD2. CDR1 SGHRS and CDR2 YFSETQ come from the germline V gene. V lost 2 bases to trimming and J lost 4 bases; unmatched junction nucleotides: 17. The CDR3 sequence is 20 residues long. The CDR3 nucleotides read TGCGCCAGCAGCTTTTCCTCCCGCGGCATGACTAGCGGGGTGTACAATGAGCAGTTCTTC. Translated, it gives CASSFSSRGMTSGVYNEQFF.

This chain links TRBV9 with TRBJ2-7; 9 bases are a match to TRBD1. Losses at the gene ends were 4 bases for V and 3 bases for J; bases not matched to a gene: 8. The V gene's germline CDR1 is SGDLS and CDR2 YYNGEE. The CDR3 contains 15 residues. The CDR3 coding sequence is TGTGCCAGCAGCCCCGGACAGGGGCCCTTCTACGAGCAGTACTTC. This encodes CASSPGQGPFYEQYF.

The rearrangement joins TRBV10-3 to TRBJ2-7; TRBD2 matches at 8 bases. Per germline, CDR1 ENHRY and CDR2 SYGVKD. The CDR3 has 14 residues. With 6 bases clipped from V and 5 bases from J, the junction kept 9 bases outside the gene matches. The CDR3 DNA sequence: TGTGCCATCAGACCGGGACTAGAGAGGCACGAGCAGTACTTC. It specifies CAIRPGLERHEQYF.

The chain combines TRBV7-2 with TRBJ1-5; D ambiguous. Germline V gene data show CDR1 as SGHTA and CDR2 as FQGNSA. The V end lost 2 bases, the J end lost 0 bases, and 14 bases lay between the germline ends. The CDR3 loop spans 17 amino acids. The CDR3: CASSLTERSNSNQPQHF. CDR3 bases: TGTGCCAGCAGCTTAACGGAGAGGAGTAATAGCAATCAGCCCCAGCATTTT.

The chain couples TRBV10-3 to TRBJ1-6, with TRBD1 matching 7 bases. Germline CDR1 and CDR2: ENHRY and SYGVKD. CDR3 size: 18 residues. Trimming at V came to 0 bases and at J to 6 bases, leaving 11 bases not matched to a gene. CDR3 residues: CAISESSRQGGRNSPLHF. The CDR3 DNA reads TGTGCCATCAGTGAGTCGAGCAGACAGGGCGGCCGTAATTCACCCCTCCACTTT.

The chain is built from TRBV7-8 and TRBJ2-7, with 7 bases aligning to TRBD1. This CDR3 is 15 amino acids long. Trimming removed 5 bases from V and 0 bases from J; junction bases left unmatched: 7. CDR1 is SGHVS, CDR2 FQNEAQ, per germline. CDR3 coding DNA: TGTGCCAGCAGCCCGTGGGACAGCGTCTCCTACGAGCAGTACTTC. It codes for CASSPWDSVSYEQYF.

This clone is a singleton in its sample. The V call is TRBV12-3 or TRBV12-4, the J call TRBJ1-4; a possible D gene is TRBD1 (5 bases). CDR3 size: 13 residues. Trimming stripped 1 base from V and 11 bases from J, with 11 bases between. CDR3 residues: CASSLGQEGKLFF. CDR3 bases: TGTGCCAGCAGTTTAGGGCAGGAGGGGAAACTGTTTTTT.

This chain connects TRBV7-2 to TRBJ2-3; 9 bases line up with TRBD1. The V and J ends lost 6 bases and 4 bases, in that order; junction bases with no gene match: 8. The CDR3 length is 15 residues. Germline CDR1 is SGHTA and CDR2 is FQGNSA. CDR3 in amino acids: CASSRRDREPDTQYF. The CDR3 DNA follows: TGTGCCAGCAGTCGCCGGGACAGGGAGCCAGATACGCAGTATTTT.

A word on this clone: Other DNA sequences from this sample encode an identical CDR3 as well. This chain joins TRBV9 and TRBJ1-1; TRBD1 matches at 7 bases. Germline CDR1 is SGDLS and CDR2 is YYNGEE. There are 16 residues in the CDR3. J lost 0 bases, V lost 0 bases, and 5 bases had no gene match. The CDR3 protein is CASSVGQGGLNTEAFF. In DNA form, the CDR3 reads TGTGCCAGCAGCGTAGGACAGGGCGGTCTGAACACTGAAGCTTTCTTT.

CDR3 protein: CASSFQSSGRSEQFF. CDR3 nucleotide sequence: TGTGCCAGCAGTTTCCAATCCAGCGGGAGGAGTGAGCAGTTCTTC. This chain joins TRBV27 and TRBJ2-1; 9 nucleotides agree with TRBD2. The CDR3 is 15 amino acids. The germline V gene encodes CDR1 MNHEY and CDR2 SMNVEV (reference sequence). V shed 3 bases, J shed 9 bases, and the junction held 9 bases outside the gene matches.

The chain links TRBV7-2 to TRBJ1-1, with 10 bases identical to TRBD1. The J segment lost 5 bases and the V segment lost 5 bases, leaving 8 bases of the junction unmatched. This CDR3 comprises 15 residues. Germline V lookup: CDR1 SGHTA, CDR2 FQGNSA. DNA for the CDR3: TGTGCCAGCAGCCCTAGACAGGGGGCAGCTACTGAAGCTTTCTTT. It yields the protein CASSPRQGAATEAFF.

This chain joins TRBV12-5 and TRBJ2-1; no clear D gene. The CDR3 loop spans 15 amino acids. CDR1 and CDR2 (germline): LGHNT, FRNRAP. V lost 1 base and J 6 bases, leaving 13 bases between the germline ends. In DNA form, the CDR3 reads TGTGCTAGTGGTTTGGGCTTCCAATTCGGCAATGAGCAGTTCTTC. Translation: CASGLGFQFGNEQFF.

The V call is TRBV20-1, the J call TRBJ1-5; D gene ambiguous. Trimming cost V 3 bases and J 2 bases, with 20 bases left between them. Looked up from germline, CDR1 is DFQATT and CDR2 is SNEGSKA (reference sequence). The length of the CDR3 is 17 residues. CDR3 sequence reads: CSASRSGFSLGNQPQHF. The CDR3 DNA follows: TGCAGTGCTAGTCGGTCAGGTTTTTCTCTCGGCAATCAGCCCCAGCATTTT.

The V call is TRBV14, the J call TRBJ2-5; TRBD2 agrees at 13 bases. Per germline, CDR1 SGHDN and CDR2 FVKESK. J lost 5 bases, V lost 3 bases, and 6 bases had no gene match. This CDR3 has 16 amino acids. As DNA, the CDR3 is TGTGCCAGCAGCCATATTGGACTAGCGGGAGCGGAGACCCAGTACTTC. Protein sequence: CASSHIGLAGAETQYF.

CDR3 nucleotide sequence: TGTGCCAGTGGACTAGCGGGAAGCGATGAGCAGTTCTTC. It specifies CASGLAGSDEQFF. The chain employs TRBV28 and TRBJ2-1, with 12 nucleotides matching TRBD2. CDR3 length: 13 amino acids. From germline, CDR1 is MDHEN and CDR2 SYDVKM. Trimming cost V 9 bases and J 8 bases; bases outside gene matches: 5.

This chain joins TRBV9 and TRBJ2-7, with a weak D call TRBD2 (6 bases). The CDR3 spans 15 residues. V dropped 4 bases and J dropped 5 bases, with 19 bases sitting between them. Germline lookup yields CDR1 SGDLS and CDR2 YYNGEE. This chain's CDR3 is CASSPRLGVWNEQYF. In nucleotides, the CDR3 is TGTGCCAGCAGCCCAAGACTAGGTGTTTGGAACGAGCAGTACTTC.

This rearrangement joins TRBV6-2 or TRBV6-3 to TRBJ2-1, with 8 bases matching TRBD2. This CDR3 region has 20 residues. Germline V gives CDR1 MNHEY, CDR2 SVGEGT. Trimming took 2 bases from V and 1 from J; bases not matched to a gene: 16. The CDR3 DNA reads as TGTGCCAGCAGTTACCCGCCCGGAGTGATAGCGGGGACGTCCTACAATGAGCAGTTCTTC. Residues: CASSYPPGVIAGTSYNEQFF.

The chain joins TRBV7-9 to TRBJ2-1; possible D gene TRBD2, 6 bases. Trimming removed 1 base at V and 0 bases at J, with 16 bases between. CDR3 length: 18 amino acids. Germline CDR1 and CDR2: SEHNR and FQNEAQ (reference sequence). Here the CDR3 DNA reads TGTGCCAGCAGCTTAGAGCTCTTAGCGGTCCTCTCCTACAATGAGCAGTTCTTC. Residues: CASSLELLAVLSYNEQFF.

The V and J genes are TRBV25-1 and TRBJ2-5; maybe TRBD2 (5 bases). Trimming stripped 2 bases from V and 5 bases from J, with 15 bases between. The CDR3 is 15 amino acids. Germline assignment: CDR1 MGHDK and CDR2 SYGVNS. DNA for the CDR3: TGTGCCAGCAGTGAACCCAGACGGGGTCGGGAGACCCAGTACTTC. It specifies CASSEPRRGRETQYF.

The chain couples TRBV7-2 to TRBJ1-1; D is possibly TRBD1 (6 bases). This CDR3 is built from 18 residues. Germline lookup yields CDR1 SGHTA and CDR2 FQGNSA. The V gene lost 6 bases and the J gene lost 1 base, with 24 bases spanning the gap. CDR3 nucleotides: TGTGCCAGCAGATTGAAGTCGGACAGTCTAAATGGGAACACTGAAGCTTTCTTT. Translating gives CASRLKSDSLNGNTEAFF.

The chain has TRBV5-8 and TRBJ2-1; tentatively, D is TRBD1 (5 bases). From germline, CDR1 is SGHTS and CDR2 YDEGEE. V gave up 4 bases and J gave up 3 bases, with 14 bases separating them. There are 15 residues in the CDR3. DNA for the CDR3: TGTGCCAGCAGCGCCTCAGGGCTTTTCTACAATGAGCAGTTCTTC. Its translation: CASSASGLFYNEQFF.

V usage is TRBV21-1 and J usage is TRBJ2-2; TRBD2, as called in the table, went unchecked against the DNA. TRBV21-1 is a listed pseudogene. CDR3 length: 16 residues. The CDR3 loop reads CASSSGTLIGTGELFF. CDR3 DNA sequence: TGTGCCAGCAGCAGCGGGACTCTAATAGGGACCGGGGAGCTGTTTTTT.